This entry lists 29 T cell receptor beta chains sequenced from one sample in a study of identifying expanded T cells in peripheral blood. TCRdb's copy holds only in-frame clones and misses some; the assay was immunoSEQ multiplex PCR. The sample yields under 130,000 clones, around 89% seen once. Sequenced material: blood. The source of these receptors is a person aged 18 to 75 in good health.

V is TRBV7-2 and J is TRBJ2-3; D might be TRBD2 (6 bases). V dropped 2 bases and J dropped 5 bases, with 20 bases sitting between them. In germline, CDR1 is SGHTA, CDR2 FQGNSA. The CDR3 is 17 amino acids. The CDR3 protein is CASSLKGGISPQDTQYF. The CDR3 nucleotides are TGTGCCAGCAGCTTAAAGGGCGGGATTTCGCCCCAAGATACGCAGTATTTT.

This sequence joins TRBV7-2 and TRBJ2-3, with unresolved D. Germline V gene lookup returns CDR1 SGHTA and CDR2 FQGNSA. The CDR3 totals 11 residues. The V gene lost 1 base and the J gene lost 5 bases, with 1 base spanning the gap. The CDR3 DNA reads TGTGCCAGCAGCTTAGTAGATACGCAGTATTTT. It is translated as CASSLVDTQYF.

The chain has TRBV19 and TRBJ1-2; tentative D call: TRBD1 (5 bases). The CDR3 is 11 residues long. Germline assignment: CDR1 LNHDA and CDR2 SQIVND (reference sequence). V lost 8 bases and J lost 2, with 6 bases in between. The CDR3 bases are TGTGCCAGTGGGGGAAACTATGGCTACACCTTC. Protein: CASGGNYGYTF. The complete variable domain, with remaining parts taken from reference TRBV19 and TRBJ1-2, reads DGGITQSPKYLFRKEGQNVTLSCEQNLNHDAMYWYRQDPGQGLRLIYYSQIVNDFQKGDIAEGYSVSREKKESFPLTVTSAQKNPTAFYLCASGGNYGYTFGSGTRLTVV.

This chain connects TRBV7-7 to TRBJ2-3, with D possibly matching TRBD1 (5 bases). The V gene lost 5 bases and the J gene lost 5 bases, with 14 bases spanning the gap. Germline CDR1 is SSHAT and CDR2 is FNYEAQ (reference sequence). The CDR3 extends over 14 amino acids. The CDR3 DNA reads TGTGCCAGCAGCAACTCAGGGTGGGGAGATACGCAGTATTTT. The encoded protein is CASSNSGWGDTQYF.

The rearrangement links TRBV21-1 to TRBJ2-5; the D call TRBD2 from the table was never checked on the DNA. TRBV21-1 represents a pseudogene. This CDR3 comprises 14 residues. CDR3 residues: CASSPRYGQETQYF. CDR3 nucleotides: TGTGCCAGCAGCCCTAGGTATGGTCAAGAGACCCAGTACTTC.

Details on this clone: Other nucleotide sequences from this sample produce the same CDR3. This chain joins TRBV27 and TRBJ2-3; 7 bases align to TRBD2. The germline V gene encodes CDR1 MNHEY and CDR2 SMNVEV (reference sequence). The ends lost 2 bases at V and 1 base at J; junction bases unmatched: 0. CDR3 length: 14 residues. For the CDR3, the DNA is TGTGCCAGCAGTTTAGCGGGAGGCACAGATACGCAGTATTTT. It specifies CASSLAGGTDTQYF.

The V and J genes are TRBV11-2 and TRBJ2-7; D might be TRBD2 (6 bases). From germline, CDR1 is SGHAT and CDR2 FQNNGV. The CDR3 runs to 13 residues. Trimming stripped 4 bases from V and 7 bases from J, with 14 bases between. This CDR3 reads CASSSPGSWEQYF. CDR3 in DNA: TGTGCCAGCAGCTCACCCGGGAGCTGGGAGCAGTACTTC.

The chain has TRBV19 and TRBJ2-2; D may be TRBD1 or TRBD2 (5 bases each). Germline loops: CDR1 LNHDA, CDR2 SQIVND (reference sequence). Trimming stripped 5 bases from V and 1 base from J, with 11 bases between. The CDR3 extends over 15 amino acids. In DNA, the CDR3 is TGTGCCAGTAGTCTAGGGACGGAGAACACCGGGGAGCTGTTTTTT. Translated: CASSLGTENTGELFF.

The CDR3 bases are TGTGCCAGCAGTTCGGGAGAGAAAAACATTCAGTACTTC. This codes for CASSSGEKNIQYF. The V gene is TRBV6-5, the J gene TRBJ2-4; TRBD2 might be the D (6 bases). V was clipped by 4 bases and J by 4 bases, with 8 bases between them. Germline-derived CDR1 and CDR2 are MNHEY and SVGAGI. The length of the CDR3 is 13 residues.

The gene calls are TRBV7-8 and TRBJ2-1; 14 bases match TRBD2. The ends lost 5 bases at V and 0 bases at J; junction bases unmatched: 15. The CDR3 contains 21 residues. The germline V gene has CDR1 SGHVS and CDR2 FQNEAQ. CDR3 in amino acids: CASSLNPGLAGAPSSYNEQFF. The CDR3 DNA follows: TGTGCCAGCAGCCTAAACCCGGGACTAGCGGGGGCCCCGAGCTCCTACAATGAGCAGTTCTTC. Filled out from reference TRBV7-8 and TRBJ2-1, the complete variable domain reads GAGVSQSPRYKVAKRGQDVALRCDPISGHVSLFWYQQALGQGPEFLTYFQNEAQLDKSGLPSDRFFAERPEGSVSTLKIQRTQQEDSAVYLCASSLNPGLAGAPSSYNEQFFGPGTRLTVL.

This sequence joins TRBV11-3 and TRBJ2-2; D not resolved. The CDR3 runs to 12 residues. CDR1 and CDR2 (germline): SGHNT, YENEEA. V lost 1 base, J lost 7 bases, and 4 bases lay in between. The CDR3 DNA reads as TGTGCCAGCAGCTTAGTAGTCGGGGAGCTGTTTTTT. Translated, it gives CASSLVVGELFF.

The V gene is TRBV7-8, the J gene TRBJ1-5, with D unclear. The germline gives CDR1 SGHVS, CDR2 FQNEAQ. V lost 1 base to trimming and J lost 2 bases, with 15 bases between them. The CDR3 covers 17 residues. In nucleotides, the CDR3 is TGTGCCAGCAGCTTAGTTGGGTGGGATATAGGCAATCAGCCCCAGCATTTT. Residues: CASSLVGWDIGNQPQHF.

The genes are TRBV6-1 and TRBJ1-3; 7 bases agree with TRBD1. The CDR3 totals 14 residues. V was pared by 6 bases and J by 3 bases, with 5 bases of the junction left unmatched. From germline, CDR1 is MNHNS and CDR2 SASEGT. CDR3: CASRDRVYGNTIYF. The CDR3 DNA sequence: TGTGCCAGCAGAGACAGGGTCTATGGAAACACCATATATTTT.

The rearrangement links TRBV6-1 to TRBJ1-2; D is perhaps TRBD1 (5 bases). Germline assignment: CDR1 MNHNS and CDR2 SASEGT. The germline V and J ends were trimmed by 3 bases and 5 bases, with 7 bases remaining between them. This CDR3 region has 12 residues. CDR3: CASSEGGYGYTF. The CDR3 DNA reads TGTGCCAGCAGTGAGGGGGGGTATGGCTACACCTTC.

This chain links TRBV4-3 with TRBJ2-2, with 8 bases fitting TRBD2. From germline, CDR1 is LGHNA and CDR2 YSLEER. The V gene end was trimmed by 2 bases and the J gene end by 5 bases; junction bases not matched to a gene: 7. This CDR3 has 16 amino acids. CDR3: CASSQWSSGGTGELFF. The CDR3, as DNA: TGCGCCAGCAGCCAATGGTCCAGCGGGGGTACCGGGGAGCTGTTTTTT.

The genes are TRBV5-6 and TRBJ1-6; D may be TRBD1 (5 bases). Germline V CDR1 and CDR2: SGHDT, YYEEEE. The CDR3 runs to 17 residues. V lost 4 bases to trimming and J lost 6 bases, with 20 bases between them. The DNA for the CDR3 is TGTGCCAGCAGCCGTGGGGGTTCGACAGTGGGTAATTCACCCCTCCACTTT. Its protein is CASSRGGSTVGNSPLHF.

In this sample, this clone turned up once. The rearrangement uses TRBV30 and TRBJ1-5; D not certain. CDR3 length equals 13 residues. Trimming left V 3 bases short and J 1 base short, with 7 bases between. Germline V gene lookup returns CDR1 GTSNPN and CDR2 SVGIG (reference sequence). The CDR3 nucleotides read TGTGCCTGGAGCCCCCCCAGCAATCAGCCCCAGCATTTT. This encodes CAWSPPSNQPQHF. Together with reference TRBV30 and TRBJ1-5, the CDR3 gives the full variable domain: SQTIHQWPATLVQPVGSPLSLECTVEGTSNPNLYWYRQAAGRGLQLLFYSVGIGQISSEVPQNLSASRPQDRQFILSSKKLLLSDSGFYLCAWSPPSNQPQHFGDGTRLSIL.

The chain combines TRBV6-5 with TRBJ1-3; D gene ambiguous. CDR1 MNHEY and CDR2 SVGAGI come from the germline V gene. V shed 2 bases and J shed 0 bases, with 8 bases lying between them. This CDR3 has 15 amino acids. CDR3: CASSYDPASGNTIYF. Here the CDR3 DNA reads TGTGCCAGCAGTTACGATCCCGCCTCTGGAAACACCATATATTTT.

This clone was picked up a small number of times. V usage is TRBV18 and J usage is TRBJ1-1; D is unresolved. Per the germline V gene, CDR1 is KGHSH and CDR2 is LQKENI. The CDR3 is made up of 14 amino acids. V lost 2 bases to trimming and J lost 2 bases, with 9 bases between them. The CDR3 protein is CASSPGLDNTEAFF. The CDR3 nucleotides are TGTGCCAGCTCACCAGGCCTGGATAACACTGAAGCTTTCTTT. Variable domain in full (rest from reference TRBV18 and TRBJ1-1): NAGVMQNPRHLVRRRGQEARLRCSPMKGHSHVYWYRQLPEEGLKFMVYLQKENIIDESGMPKERFSAEFPKEGPSILRIQQVVRGDSAAYFCASSPGLDNTEAFFGQGTRLTVV.

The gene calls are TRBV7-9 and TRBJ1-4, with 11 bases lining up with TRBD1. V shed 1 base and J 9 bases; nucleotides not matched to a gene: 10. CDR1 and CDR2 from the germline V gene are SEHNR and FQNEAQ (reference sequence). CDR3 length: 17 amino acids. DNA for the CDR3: TGTGCCAGCAGCTTAGGGACAGGGGGCGAAGAGGTCAAAAAACTGTTTTTT. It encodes CASSLGTGGEEVKKLFF.

DNA of the CDR3: TGTGCCAGCAGCCCCTCCCCGGGACAGGGCAGGAATGAGCAGTTCTTC. This translates into CASSPSPGQGRNEQFF. The chain uses TRBV11-2 and TRBJ2-1, with TRBD1 matching 9 bases. The CDR3 is 16 amino acids. Germline CDR1 and CDR2: SGHAT and FQNNGV. The J segment lost 7 bases and the V segment lost 5 bases, leaving 12 bases of the junction unmatched.

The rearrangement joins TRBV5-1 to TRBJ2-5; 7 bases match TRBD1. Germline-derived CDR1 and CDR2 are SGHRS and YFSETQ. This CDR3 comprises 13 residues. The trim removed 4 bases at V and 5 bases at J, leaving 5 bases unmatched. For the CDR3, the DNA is TGCGCCAGCAGCCAGACAGGGCAGGAGACCCAGTACTTC. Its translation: CASSQTGQETQYF.

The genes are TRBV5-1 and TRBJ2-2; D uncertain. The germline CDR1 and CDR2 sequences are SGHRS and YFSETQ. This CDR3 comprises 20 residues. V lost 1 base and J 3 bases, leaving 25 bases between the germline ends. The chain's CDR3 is CASSLNWFPRLDGDTGELFF. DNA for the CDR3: TGCGCCAGCAGCTTGAACTGGTTCCCCCGGCTGGATGGGGACACCGGGGAGCTGTTTTTT.

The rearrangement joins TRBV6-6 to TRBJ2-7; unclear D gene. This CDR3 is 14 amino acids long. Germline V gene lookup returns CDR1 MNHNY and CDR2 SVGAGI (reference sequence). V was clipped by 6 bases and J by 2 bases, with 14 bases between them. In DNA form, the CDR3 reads TGTGCCAGCAGCCGCTCTTTCAGTGCCTACGAGCAGTACTTC. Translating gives CASSRSFSAYEQYF.

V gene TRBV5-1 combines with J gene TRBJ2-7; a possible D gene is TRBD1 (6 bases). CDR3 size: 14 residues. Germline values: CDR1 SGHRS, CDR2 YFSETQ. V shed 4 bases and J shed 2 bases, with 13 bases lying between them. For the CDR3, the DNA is TGCGCCAGCAGCCCGGGACAAGCGGCCTACGAGCAGTACTTC. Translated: CASSPGQAAYEQYF.

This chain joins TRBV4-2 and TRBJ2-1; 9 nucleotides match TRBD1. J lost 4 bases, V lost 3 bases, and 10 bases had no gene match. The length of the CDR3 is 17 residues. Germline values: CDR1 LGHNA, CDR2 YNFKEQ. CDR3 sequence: CASSHPGGQGDYNEQFF. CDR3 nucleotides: TGTGCCAGCAGCCATCCTGGGGGACAGGGCGATTACAATGAGCAGTTCTTC.

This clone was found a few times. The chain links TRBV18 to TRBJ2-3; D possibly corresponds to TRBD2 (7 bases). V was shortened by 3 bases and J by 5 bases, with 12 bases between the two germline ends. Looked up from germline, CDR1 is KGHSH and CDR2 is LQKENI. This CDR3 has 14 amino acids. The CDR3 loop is CASSPGGAGDTQYF. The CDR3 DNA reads TGTGCCAGCTCACCGGGGGGGGCTGGAGATACGCAGTATTTT.

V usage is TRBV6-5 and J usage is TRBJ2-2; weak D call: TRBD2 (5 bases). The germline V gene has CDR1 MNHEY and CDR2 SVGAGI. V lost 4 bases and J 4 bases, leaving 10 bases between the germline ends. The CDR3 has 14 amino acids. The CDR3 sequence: CASSSEGATGELFF. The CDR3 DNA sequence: TGTGCCAGCAGTTCTGAGGGTGCCACCGGGGAGCTGTTTTTT.

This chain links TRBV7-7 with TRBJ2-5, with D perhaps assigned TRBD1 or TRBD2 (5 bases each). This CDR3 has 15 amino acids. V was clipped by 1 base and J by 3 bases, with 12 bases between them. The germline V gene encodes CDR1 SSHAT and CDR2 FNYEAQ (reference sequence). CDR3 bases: TGTGCCAGCAGCTTAGGAGGGGTCAGAGAAGAGACCCAGTACTTC. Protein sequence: CASSLGGVREETQYF.